The clone carrying this T cell receptor (beta chain) was seen more than once but under ten times. What it binds is not known. V lost 6 bases, J lost 0 bases, and 18 bases lay in between. The CDR3 has 16 amino acids. Germline V gives CDR1 DFQATT, CDR2 SNEGSKA (reference sequence). This entry belongs to a study of response to subunit inactivated influenza vaccine. Notes on the study in general: Only a handful of new T cells, the authors suggested, are recruited with each seasonal influenza vaccination.

TCRdb reanalysed the RT-PCR reads using MiXCR and keeps one entry per CDR3 protein. The data hold around 650,000 distinct CDR3 sequences, with around a sixth observed a single time. The sequencing used PBMCs from blood, collected 11 to 12 days after vaccination. This clonotype was obtained from a man aged 45-65 years who received an inactivated influenza vaccine. V usage is TRBV20-1 and J usage is TRBJ2-1, with D maybe TRBD1 (7 bases). The CDR3 sequence: CSAPTSGGSSYNEQFF. The CDR3 region has the DNA TGCAGTGCCCCAACCTCAGGGGGGAGCTCCTACAATGAGCAGTTCTTC.